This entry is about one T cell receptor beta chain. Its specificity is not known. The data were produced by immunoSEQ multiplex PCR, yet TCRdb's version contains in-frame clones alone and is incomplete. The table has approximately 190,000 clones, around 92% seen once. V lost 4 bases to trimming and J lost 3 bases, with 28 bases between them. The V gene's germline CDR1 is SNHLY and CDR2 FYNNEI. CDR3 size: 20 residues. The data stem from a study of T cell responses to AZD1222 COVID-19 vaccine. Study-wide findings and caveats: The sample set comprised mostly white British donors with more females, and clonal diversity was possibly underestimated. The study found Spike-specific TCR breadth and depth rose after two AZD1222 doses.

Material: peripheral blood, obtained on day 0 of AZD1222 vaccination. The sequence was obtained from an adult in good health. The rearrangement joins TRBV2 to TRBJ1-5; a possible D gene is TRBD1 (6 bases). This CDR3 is CASSVLSGTPRTPSNQPQHF. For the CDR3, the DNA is TGTGCCAGCAGTGTCCTTTCTGGGACACCGAGAACCCCCTCCAATCAGCCCCAGCATTTT. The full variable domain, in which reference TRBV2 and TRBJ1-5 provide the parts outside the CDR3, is EPEVTQTPSHQVTQMGQEVILRCVPISNHLYFYWYRQILGQKVEFLVSFYNNEISEKSEIFDDQFSVERPDGSNFTLKIRSTKLEDSAMYFCASSVLSGTPRTPSNQPQHFGDGTRLSIL.